The T cell receptor (beta chain) under discussion was sequenced for a study of T-cell memory formation after mild COVID-19. Whole-study context: For the most part, TCR clusters were specific to one donor.

Germline V gene lookup returns CDR1 LGHNT and CDR2 FRNRAP. The V segment lost 1 base and the J segment 14 bases; nucleotides outside the gene matches: 14. The length of the CDR3 is 16 residues. TCRdb itself ran the 5' RACE reads through MiXCR, one entry per CDR3 protein. The profile covers about 440,000 distinct CDR3 sequences, with around 20% appearing a single time and about 8.8% taken by the ten largest. This TCR was sampled from an adult woman who had mild COVID-19 (a few samples of this study predate the infection). Cell type and time point are not known. This chain connects TRBV12-5 to TRBJ2-1; 10 bases are a match to TRBD2. The sample taken for sequencing was PBMCs or a T cell subset sorted from them (not recorded which). The CDR3 loop reads CASGLGGLAELKLEFF. In DNA form, the CDR3 reads TGTGCTAGTGGTTTGGGAGGACTAGCGGAGTTAAAGTTGGAGTTCTTC. Full variable domain (missing parts from reference TRBV12-5 and TRBJ2-1): DARVTQTPRHKVTEMGQEVTMRCQPILGHNTVFWYRQTMMQGLELLAYFRNRAPLDDSGMPKDRFSAEMPDATLATLKIQPSEPRDSAVYFCASGLGGLAELKLEFFGPGTRLTVL.